This T cell receptor beta chain appears in the sequencing data of a study of blood T cell repertoires in COVID-19. Study overall: Collection of acute and convalescent COVID-19 samples took place in the United States, Italy and Spain. Sources were T cells, B-cell-depleted T cells, or PBMCs; the material itself was cDNA or gDNA.

Study processing details: Researchers report that nucleated cell counts were estimated from reference gene primer amplification. Using immunoSEQ multiplex PCR, the repertoire was profiled, and TCRdb retains in-frame clones only, with some absent. V and J calls and clone size come straight from that table; D and trimming were deduced from the DNA. The table has some 250,000 clones, 80% to 90% seen once. Trimming removed 6 bases from V and 7 bases from J, with 15 bases in between. In germline, CDR1 is MNHEY, CDR2 SVGAGI. The CDR3 contains 13 residues. The chain links TRBV6-5 to TRBJ1-2; the D gene is possibly TRBD1 (6 bases). This TCR derives from a man between 60 and 75 years old with acute or convalescent COVID-19. The sample consisted of peripheral blood. CDR3 sequence: CASSSLGGAGYTF. The CDR3, as DNA: TGTGCCAGCAGCTCACTAGGGGGAGCTGGCTACACCTTC.